This is a list of T cell receptor beta chains from one sample in a study of shared clonotypes between healthy human individuals. Sequencing was performed with immunoSEQ multiplex PCR; in TCRdb, only in-frame clones are kept and a portion is missing. There are 1.5 million to 2.5 million clones in the sample; about 95% occur only once, and 1.2% lies in the top ten. The specimen was naive CD8+ T cells sorted from blood. The receptors derive from a man aged 18 to 30 in good health. Each CDR3 is given with its conserved first and last residue. A D gene is named only where the DNA matches it firmly. Clone size is given for some rows only: seen once, a few or many times, or a class if the clone is expanded.

size: .
J: TRBJ2-7
D: TRBD2
V: TRBV15
CDR3: CATSRGKGLAGNEQYF
DNA: TGTGCCACCAGCAGAGGGAAGGGACTAGCGGGAAACGAGCAGTACTTC

size: .
J: TRBJ2-7
D: TRBD1
V: TRBV2
CDR3: CASSLHLGQGSSYEQYF
DNA: TGTGCCAGCAGCCTACACCTAGGACAGGGTTCGTCCTACGAGCAGTACTTC

size: .
J: TRBJ2-5
D: .
V: TRBV7-9
CDR3: CASSSQQETQYF
DNA: TGTGCCAGCAGCTCTCAACAAGAGACCCAGTACTTC

size: once
J: TRBJ2-1
D: .
V: TRBV7-9
CDR3: CASTTLSASYNEQFF
DNA: TGTGCCAGCACCACTTTATCTGCCTCCTACAATGAGCAGTTCTTC

size: .
J: TRBJ2-7
D: .
V: TRBV5-6
CDR3: CASSGRINSYEQYF
DNA: TGTGCCAGCAGCGGCCGGATTAACTCCTACGAGCAGTACTTC

size: .
J: TRBJ2-1
D: TRBD1
V: TRBV18
CDR3: CASSVTGGAGYNEQFF
DNA: TGTGCCAGCTCAGTGACAGGGGGCGCAGGATACAATGAGCAGTTCTTC

size: .
J: TRBJ2-1
D: .
V: TRBV11-2
CDR3: CASSLELGGHNEQFF
DNA: TGTGCCAGCAGCTTAGAACTTGGGGGACACAATGAGCAGTTCTTC

size: .
J: TRBJ2-7
D: .
V: TRBV4-3
CDR3: CASSPGVGSYEQYF
DNA: TGCGCCAGCAGCCCTGGAGTAGGCTCCTACGAGCAGTACTTC

size: .
J: TRBJ2-1
D: TRBD2
V: TRBV13
CDR3: CASSLRVAGYNEQFF
DNA: TGTGCCAGCAGCTTAAGGGTAGCGGGGTACAATGAGCAGTTCTTC

size: .
J: TRBJ2-2
D: TRBD2
V: TRBV7-6
CDR3: CASSWTSGGANTGELFF
DNA: TGTGCCAGCAGCTGGACTAGCGGGGGAGCGAACACCGGGGAGCTGTTTTTT

size: .
J: TRBJ1-2
D: .
V: TRBV13
CDR3: CASRFQGAYGYTF
DNA: TGTGCCAGCAGATTCCAAGGGGCCTATGGCTACACCTTC

size: .
J: TRBJ2-1
D: .
V: TRBV27
CDR3: CASSLSSLVKGEQFF
DNA: TGTGCCAGCAGTTTATCGTCGCTAGTTAAGGGTGAGCAGTTCTTC

size: .
J: TRBJ2-2
D: .
V: TRBV4-1
CDR3: CASSQDPRTGELFF
DNA: TGCGCCAGCAGCCAAGATCCCCGCACCGGGGAGCTGTTTTTT

size: .
J: TRBJ1-1
D: .
V: TRBV19
CDR3: CASRLIWGYTEAFF
DNA: TGTGCCAGTAGGCTGATCTGGGGGTACACTGAAGCTTTCTTT

size: .
J: TRBJ2-1
D: TRBD2
V: TRBV5-1
CDR3: CASGSGTSGIDEQFF
DNA: TGCGCCAGCGGCTCCGGGACTAGCGGGATTGATGAGCAGTTCTTC

size: .
J: TRBJ2-7
D: TRBD1
V: TRBV28
CDR3: CASSLSGQGDEQYF
DNA: TGTGCCAGCAGTCTATCGGGACAGGGGGACGAGCAGTACTTC

size: .
J: TRBJ2-7
D: .
V: TRBV29-1
CDR3: CSVEGLASEQYF
DNA: TGCAGCGTTGAAGGACTGGCTTCCGAGCAGTACTTC

size: .
J: TRBJ2-7
D: TRBD1
V: TRBV11-2
CDR3: CASSFHSDRVYEQYF
DNA: TGTGCCAGCAGTTTCCACTCGGACAGGGTCTACGAGCAGTACTTC

size: .
J: TRBJ2-3
D: TRBD2
V: TRBV5-1
CDR3: CASSLAQRGSLIRLTDTQYF
DNA: TGTGCCAGCAGCTTGGCTCAGCGGGGGAGTCTGATTCGCCTCACAGATACGCAGTATTTT

size: .
J: TRBJ1-3
D: TRBD1
V: TRBV6-6
CDR3: CASGTGTGNTIYF
DNA: TGTGCCAGCGGGACAGGGACTGGAAACACCATATATTTT

size: .
J: TRBJ2-7
D: .
V: TRBV13
CDR3: CASSLSPHYEQYF
DNA: TGTGCCAGCAGCTTATCCCCCCACTACGAGCAGTACTTC

size: .
J: TRBJ2-3
D: .
V: TRBV11-2
CDR3: CASSWTLETQYF
DNA: TGTGCCAGCAGCTGGACCCTAGAGACGCAGTATTTT

size: .
J: TRBJ2-2
D: .
V: TRBV10-2
CDR3: CASREQARTGELFF
DNA: TGCGCCAGCAGAGAACAGGCGCGCACCGGGGAGCTGTTTTTT

size: .
J: TRBJ1-1
D: .
V: TRBV6-5
CDR3: CASSYGGSTEAFF
DNA: TGTGCCAGCAGTTACGGTGGGAGCACTGAAGCTTTCTTT

size: .
J: TRBJ2-3
D: TRBD2
V: TRBV5-6
CDR3: CASSVLTSGEADTQYF
DNA: TGTGCCAGCAGCGTCCTGACTAGCGGGGAGGCAGATACGCAGTATTTT

size: .
J: TRBJ2-1
D: TRBD2
V: TRBV9
CDR3: CASSVGGGAFGNEQFF
DNA: TGTGCCAGCAGCGTAGGCGGGGGGGCGTTTGGCAATGAGCAGTTCTTC

size: .
J: TRBJ2-3
D: .
V: TRBV5-6
CDR3: CASNQGSGTDTQYF
DNA: TGTGCCAGCAACCAGGGAAGTGGCACAGATACGCAGTATTTT

size: .
J: TRBJ2-7
D: TRBD2
V: TRBV6-4
CDR3: CASSDYWLAGKTYEQYF
DNA: TGTGCCAGCAGTGACTATTGGCTAGCGGGAAAAACCTACGAGCAGTACTTC

size: once
J: TRBJ2-2
D: .
V: TRBV5-4
CDR3: CASSLEAGWAGELFF
DNA: TGTGCCAGCAGCTTGGAGGCAGGGTGGGCCGGGGAGCTGTTTTTT

size: .
J: TRBJ2-1
D: .
V: TRBV6-5
CDR3: CASRERGGPYNEQFF
DNA: TGTGCCAGCAGGGAGAGGGGGGGCCCTTACAATGAGCAGTTCTTC

size: .
J: TRBJ1-5
D: .
V: TRBV30
CDR3: CAWSDGTASNQPQHF
DNA: TGTGCCTGGAGTGATGGGACGGCTTCTAATCAGCCCCAGCATTTT

size: .
J: TRBJ2-3
D: TRBD2
V: TRBV4-3
CDR3: CASSLVVASGSTDTQYF
DNA: TGCGCCAGCAGCCTTGTTGTGGCTAGCGGGAGTACAGATACGCAGTATTTT

size: .
J: TRBJ1-1
D: .
V: TRBV9
CDR3: CASSVEGRGNTEAFF
DNA: TGTGCCAGCAGCGTAGAGGGACGGGGGAACACTGAAGCTTTCTTT

size: .
J: TRBJ2-7
D: .
V: TRBV4-1
CDR3: CASSFDIFYEQYF
DNA: TGCGCCAGCAGCTTTGACATATTCTACGAGCAGTACTTC

size: once
J: TRBJ2-5
D: TRBD2
V: TRBV2
CDR3: CASSMASGAQETQYF
DNA: TGTGCCAGCAGTATGGCTAGCGGGGCGCAAGAGACCCAGTACTTC

size: .
J: TRBJ1-3
D: .
V: TRBV27
CDR3: CASSLWGSSGNTIYF
DNA: TGTGCCAGCAGTTTATGGGGCAGCTCTGGAAACACCATATATTTT

size: .
J: TRBJ1-1
D: .
V: TRBV28
CDR3: CASSFAGSLNTEAFF
DNA: TGTGCCAGCAGTTTTGCAGGGTCCCTGAACACTGAAGCTTTCTTT

size: .
J: TRBJ1-2
D: .
V: TRBV4-3
CDR3: CASSQDSGPGDRGGYTF
DNA: TGCGCCAGCAGCCAAGATAGCGGCCCCGGGGACCGAGGGGGCTACACCTTC

size: once
J: TRBJ2-3
D: .
V: TRBV10-3
CDR3: CAISESAGNSDTQYF
DNA: TGTGCCATCAGTGAGTCCGCAGGGAACTCAGATACGCAGTATTTT

size: once
J: TRBJ2-7
D: TRBD1
V: TRBV5-6
CDR3: CASRQQGAPYEQYF
DNA: TGTGCCAGCAGACAGCAGGGGGCCCCCTACGAGCAGTACTTC